Each of the 8 T cell receptor beta chains below was sequenced from the same sample in a study of PD-1 blockade in classical Hodgkin lymphoma. As for time point: newly diagnosed, previously untreated cHL patient sample. Assay used: immunoSEQ multiplex PCR; TCRdb lists only in-frame clones, some missing. The table lists some 26,000 clones, 90% to 95% of them singletons, with approximately 3.6% in the top ten. Sequencing input: peripheral blood mononuclear cells (PBMCs). These receptors came from a human donor with classical Hodgkin lymphoma.

V and J are TRBV6-6 and TRBJ2-5; 8 nucleotides line up with TRBD2. Germline-derived CDR1 and CDR2 are MNHNY and SVGAGI (reference sequence). Unmatched junction bases numbered 12, after V lost 7 bases and J lost 2 bases. This CDR3 comprises 16 residues. The CDR3 DNA follows: TGTGCCAGCACCCCGTATCGGAGCGGGAGACAAGAGACCCAGTACTTC. It yields the protein CASTPYRSGRQETQYF.

This chain links TRBV9 with TRBJ1-3, with a possible D match to TRBD1 (5 bases). Germline V gives CDR1 SGDLS, CDR2 YYNGEE. Trimming removed 4 bases from V and 3 bases from J, with 14 bases in between. CDR3 length: 15 residues. Here the CDR3 DNA reads TGTGCCAGCAGCATTGGGACGGCTGTTGGAAACACCATATATTTT. Translation: CASSIGTAVGNTIYF. The full variable domain, with the rest looked up from reference TRBV9 and TRBJ1-3, is DSGVTQTPKHLITATGQRVTLRCSPRSGDLSVYWYQQSLDQGLQFLIQYYNGEERAKGNILERFSAQQFPDLHSELNLSSLELGDSALYFCASSIGTAVGNTIYFGEGSWLTVV.

The chain is built from TRBV6-4 and TRBJ2-1, with a tentative D call TRBD2 (5 bases). The V gene's germline CDR1 is MRHNA and CDR2 SNTAGT. The CDR3 runs 15 residues. The V end lost 5 bases, the J end lost 0 bases, and 11 bases lay between the germline ends. In nucleotides, the CDR3 is TGTGCCAGCAGTTCCAGCGGCCGCTCCTACAATGAGCAGTTCTTC. As protein: CASSSSGRSYNEQFF.

The sample holds a few counts of this clone. V is TRBV30 and J is TRBJ2-2; D not certain. The CDR3 consists of 12 residues. Germline-derived CDR1 and CDR2 are GTSNPN and SVGIG (reference sequence). Trimming took off 4 bases at V and 6 bases at J, with 9 bases between the two ends. For the CDR3, the DNA is TGTGCCTGGAAAGCGAGCCCCGGGGAGCTGTTTTTT. This gives the protein CAWKASPGELFF.

The rearrangement joins TRBV28 to TRBJ1-1; D gene ambiguous. Trimming cost V 5 bases and J 1 base, with 8 bases left between them. CDR1 and CDR2 (germline): MDHEN, SYDVKM. This CDR3 spans 13 amino acids. The CDR3 reads CASSPPRNTEAFF. CDR3 coding DNA: TGTGCCAGCAGTCCACCCCGGAACACTGAAGCTTTCTTT.

The rearrangement links TRBV19 to TRBJ2-7, with D unclear. Trimming pared 6 bases from V and 1 base from J, leaving 10 bases between. The CDR3 has 13 residues. From germline, CDR1 is LNHDA and CDR2 SQIVND (reference sequence). The CDR3 bases are TGTGCCAGTAGCCCAACACCGTCCTACGAGCAGTACTTC. Protein: CASSPTPSYEQYF.

This chain links TRBV7-3 with TRBJ2-3; tentative D call: TRBD2 (7 bases). The V gene lost 2 bases and the J gene lost 6 bases, with 15 bases spanning the gap. The CDR3 extends over 15 amino acids. Germline V gene data show CDR1 as SGHTA and CDR2 as FQGTGA. The CDR3 sequence is CASSLAGAGGDTQYF. As DNA, the CDR3 is TGTGCCAGCAGCTTAGCGGGGGCCGGCGGGGATACGCAGTATTTT.

This sequence joins TRBV10-3 and TRBJ2-1, with D possibly matching TRBD1 (6 bases). CDR3 length: 15 residues. Germline CDR1 and CDR2: ENHRY and SYGVKD. Trimming removed 2 bases at V and 2 bases at J, with 10 bases between. The CDR3 region has the DNA TGTGCCATCAGTGAGGGGGGCGGTCCCTACAATGAGCAGTTCTTC. Protein product: CAISEGGGPYNEQFF.